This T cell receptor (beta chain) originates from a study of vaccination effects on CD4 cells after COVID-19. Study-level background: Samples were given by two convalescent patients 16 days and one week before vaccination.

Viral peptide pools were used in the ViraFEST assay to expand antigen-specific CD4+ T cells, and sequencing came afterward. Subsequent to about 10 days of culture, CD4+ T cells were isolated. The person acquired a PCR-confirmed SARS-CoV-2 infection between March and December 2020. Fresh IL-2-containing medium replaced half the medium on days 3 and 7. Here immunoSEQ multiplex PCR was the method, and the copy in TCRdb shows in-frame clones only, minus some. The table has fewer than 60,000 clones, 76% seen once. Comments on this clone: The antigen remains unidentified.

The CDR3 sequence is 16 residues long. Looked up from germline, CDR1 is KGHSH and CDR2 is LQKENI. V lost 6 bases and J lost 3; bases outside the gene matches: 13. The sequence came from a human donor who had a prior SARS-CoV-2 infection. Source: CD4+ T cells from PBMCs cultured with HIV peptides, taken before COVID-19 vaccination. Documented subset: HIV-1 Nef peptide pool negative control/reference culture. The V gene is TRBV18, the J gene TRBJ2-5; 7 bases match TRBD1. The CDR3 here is CASSRQGFGWKETQYF. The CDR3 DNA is TGTGCCAGCTCTCGACAGGGATTCGGGTGGAAAGAGACCCAGTACTTC.